This T cell receptor beta chain was retrieved from a study of T-cell memory formation after mild COVID-19. Study in general: Largely, TCR clusters stayed within a single donor. General study results and limits: The study found balanced CD4/CD8 in clones contracting day 15 to 85 and a CD4+ lean in later expanders. Researchers report contracting CD4+ clones mostly in CM and EM, with CD8+ clones in EMRA.

cDNA libraries for TCR alpha and TCR beta, carrying sample barcodes and UMIs, came from 5'RACE with constant-segment primers. TCRdb reanalysed the 5' RACE reads using MiXCR and keeps one entry per CDR3 protein. The data contain about 13,000 distinct CDR3 sequences, about 16% of them seen just once; the ten biggest clones take up roughly 55%. The CDR3 has 13 amino acids. V lost 4 bases, J lost 6 bases, and 13 bases lay in between. Germline lookup yields CDR1 LNHDA and CDR2 SQIVND (reference sequence). This clonotype was seen at least ten times. Its antigen is undetermined. The chain carries TRBV19 and TRBJ2-7; D not certain. The source is a man between 18 and 35 years old who had mild COVID-19 (a few samples of this study predate the infection). Cell type and time point are not known. Sequenced sample: PBMCs or a T cell subset sorted from them (not recorded which). The CDR3 bases are TGTGCCAGTAGTACCACAGTGGCTACCGAGCAGTACTTC. Amino acids: CASSTTVATEQYF.